Listed here are 19 T cell receptor beta chains from one sample, sequenced in a study of shared clonotypes between healthy human individuals. Selected positively for CCR7 and CD45RO-negative, naive CD8 cells excluded terminally differentiated effector memory CD45RA+ cells. This table comes from immunoSEQ multiplex PCR, and its TCRdb copy is limited to in-frame clones, with some not included. This sample has approximately 740,000 clones, with more than 85% found just once. Sample: naive CD8+ T cells sorted from blood. Source of these receptors: a young man in good health.

To note about this clone: Other DNA sequences of this sample code for an identical CDR3. The V gene is TRBV27, the J gene TRBJ2-2, with 9 nucleotides matching TRBD2. Trimming cost V 7 bases and J 4 bases; bases outside gene matches: 4. CDR1 is MNHEY and CDR2 is SMNVEV in the germline V gene (reference sequence). The CDR3 is 14 residues long. The CDR3 DNA reads TGTGCCAGCACTTCTAGCGGGGCCACCGGGGAGCTGTTTTTT. Amino acids: CASTSSGATGELFF.

The J gene is TRBJ1-5, the V gene TRBV6-1, with D tentatively TRBD1 (5 bases). The V gene lost 3 bases and the J gene lost 0 bases, with 15 bases spanning the gap. Germline-derived CDR1 and CDR2 are MNHNS and SASEGT. This CDR3 contains 17 residues. The CDR3 region is CASSEDINSYSNQPQHF. The CDR3 DNA is TGTGCCAGCAGTGAGGACATAAACTCCTATAGCAATCAGCCCCAGCATTTT.

V and J are TRBV11-2 and TRBJ2-1; D not resolved. Germline values: CDR1 SGHAT, CDR2 FQNNGV. CDR3 length: 14 residues. With 8 bases removed from V and 8 bases from J, the gap between germline ends came to 19 bases. CDR3 sequence reads: CASSSPGTGDEQFF. The CDR3 DNA reads as TGTGCCAGCTCATCCCCCGGAACGGGCGATGAGCAGTTCTTC.

The rearrangement uses TRBV9 and TRBJ2-2; TRBD2 matches at 13 bases. Looked up from germline, CDR1 is SGDLS and CDR2 is YYNGEE. The trim removed 2 bases at V and 6 bases at J, leaving 7 bases unmatched. The CDR3 covers 17 residues. The CDR3 DNA reads as TGTGCCAGCAGCGTGGGACTAGCGGGATATACTTCCGGGGAGCTGTTTTTT. This gives the protein CASSVGLAGYTSGELFF.

The chain employs TRBV28 and TRBJ2-1, with a possible D match to TRBD2 (6 bases). The CDR3 totals 17 residues. The germline V gene has CDR1 MDHEN and CDR2 SYDVKM. The V gene lost 3 bases and the J gene lost 0 bases, with 15 bases spanning the gap. The CDR3 spells CASSFGVGGTSYNEQFF. In nucleotides, the CDR3 is TGTGCCAGCAGTTTCGGCGTTGGGGGGACCTCCTACAATGAGCAGTTCTTC.

This rearrangement joins TRBV25-1 to TRBJ2-1; TRBD1 might be the D (5 bases). Germline CDR1 MGHDK, CDR2 SYGVNS. V was cut by 3 bases and J by 13 bases, with 10 bases left in between. The CDR3 has 11 amino acids. Here the CDR3 DNA reads TGTGCCAGCAGTGATGTGGGGCCCCAGTTCTTC. Amino acid sequence: CASSDVGPQFF.

The chain couples TRBV6-5 to TRBJ2-1; no firm D call. Trimming pared 5 bases from V and 7 bases from J, leaving 15 bases between. The CDR3 is made up of 14 amino acids. The germline gives CDR1 MNHEY, CDR2 SVGAGI. The CDR3 nucleotides are TGTGCCAGCAGTCATTATGACACTACAAATGAGCAGTTCTTC. It yields the protein CASSHYDTTNEQFF.

The sample holds one count of this clone. The V gene is TRBV6-6, the J gene TRBJ2-3; 10 bases are shared with TRBD2. V shed 6 bases and J 4 bases; nucleotides not matched to a gene: 10. The germline V gene encodes CDR1 MNHNY and CDR2 SVGAGI (reference sequence). This CDR3 is built from 16 residues. CDR3 coding DNA: TGTGCCAGCAGAGCAACCCTAGCGGGAGAAGCAGATACGCAGTATTTT. Amino acids: CASRATLAGEADTQYF.

The chain carries TRBV7-6 and TRBJ2-5; D may be TRBD1 (6 bases). Deletions cut 5 bases from V and 4 bases from J, with 11 bases between. Germline loops: CDR1 SGHVS, CDR2 FNYEAQ. This CDR3 comprises 13 residues. The CDR3, as DNA: TGTGCCAGCAGCGTCCGGGACATAGAGACCCAGTACTTC. This codes for CASSVRDIETQYF.

The rearrangement links TRBV6-1 to TRBJ2-5; 8 bases fit TRBD2. V shed 3 bases, J shed 0 bases, and the junction held 6 bases outside the gene matches. The CDR3 runs 16 residues. Germline V gene data show CDR1 as MNHNS and CDR2 as SASEGT. CDR3 nucleotides: TGTGCCAGCAGTGACTATAGCGGGGACTACCAAGAGACCCAGTACTTC. Translating it yields CASSDYSGDYQETQYF.

The genes are TRBV7-8 and TRBJ2-3; 13 nucleotides align to TRBD2. This CDR3 region has 18 residues. V dropped 4 bases and J dropped 3; count of bases not matched to a gene: 10. CDR1 and CDR2 (germline): SGHVS, FQNEAQ. CDR3 sequence (DNA): TGTGCCAGCAGCTCACCCCGGACTAGCGGGAGTAGGACAGATACGCAGTATTTT. Amino acid sequence: CASSSPRTSGSRTDTQYF.

The rearrangement links TRBV27 to TRBJ2-1, with TRBD2 identical over 14 bases. There are 15 residues in the CDR3. V lost 5 bases and J lost 8; bases outside the gene matches: 5. The V gene's germline CDR1 is MNHEY and CDR2 SMNVEV (reference sequence). CDR3 in amino acids: CASSLGTSGGYEQFF. CDR3 DNA: TGTGCCAGCAGTCTTGGGACTAGCGGGGGTTATGAGCAGTTCTTC.

The rearrangement uses TRBV7-9 and TRBJ2-7, with 14 bases identical to TRBD2. Germline V CDR1 and CDR2: SEHNR, FQNEAQ (reference sequence). V was clipped by 1 base and J by 5 bases; unmatched bases: 7. The CDR3 is 17 residues long. For the CDR3, the DNA is TGTGCCAGCAGCTTAGGACTAGCGGGAGGGCCTAGGGACGAGCAGTACTTC. Amino acids: CASSLGLAGGPRDEQYF.

The CDR3 DNA reads as TGTGCCAGCAGTTCGGGGGGGAGAACTGAAGCTTTCTTT. Encoded protein: CASSSGGRTEAFF. The chain has TRBV27 and TRBJ1-1; TRBD1 is a possible D gene (5 bases). The V gene's germline CDR1 is MNHEY and CDR2 SMNVEV (reference sequence). V lost 4 bases, J lost 5 bases, and 11 bases lay in between. This CDR3 contains 13 residues.

This sequence joins TRBV9 and TRBJ2-7; 9 nucleotides line up with TRBD1. The CDR3 is made up of 14 amino acids. V was pared by 3 bases and J by 3 bases, with 4 bases of the junction left unmatched. CDR1 SGDLS and CDR2 YYNGEE come from the germline V gene. The CDR3 loop is CASSGGQGIYEQYF. CDR3 nucleotide sequence: TGTGCCAGCAGCGGAGGACAGGGGATCTACGAGCAGTACTTC.

The chain employs TRBV18 and TRBJ2-3, with D maybe TRBD2 (6 bases). Germline V gives CDR1 KGHSH, CDR2 LQKENI. The CDR3 is made up of 18 amino acids. V dropped 6 bases and J dropped 3 bases, with 25 bases sitting between them. In nucleotides, the CDR3 is TGTGCCAGCTCCCCGGCCGGGACTTTTACGTCCCAAACAGATACGCAGTATTTT. Translated, it gives CASSPAGTFTSQTDTQYF. Complete variable domain (other parts from reference TRBV18 and TRBJ2-3): NAGVMQNPRHLVRRRGQEARLRCSPMKGHSHVYWYRQLPEEGLKFMVYLQKENIIDESGMPKERFSAEFPKEGPSILRIQQVVRGDSAAYFCASSPAGTFTSQTDTQYFGPGTRLTVL.

The chain links TRBV30 to TRBJ2-7, with a tentative D call TRBD2 (5 bases). CDR3 length: 13 amino acids. Trimming took 3 bases from V and 4 from J, leaving 13 bases between them. CDR1 is GTSNPN and CDR2 is SVGIG in the germline V gene (reference sequence). The chain's CDR3 is CAWRSSGVYEQYF. CDR3 DNA: TGTGCCTGGAGGTCCAGCGGAGTTTACGAGCAGTACTTC.

The J gene is TRBJ2-3, the V gene TRBV5-5, with D unresolved. V was clipped by 0 bases and J by 2 bases, with 13 bases between them. The V gene's germline CDR1 is SGHKS and CDR2 YYEKEE (reference sequence). CDR3 length: 16 residues. The CDR3 reads CASSLDRARYTDTQYF. CDR3 nucleotide sequence: TGTGCCAGCAGCTTGGACCGAGCTCGCTACACAGATACGCAGTATTTT.

The chain combines TRBV15 with TRBJ1-2; no clear D. The CDR3 is made up of 12 amino acids. V was shortened by 0 bases and J by 7 bases, with 6 bases between the two germline ends. The V gene's germline CDR1 is LNHNV and CDR2 YYDKDF (reference sequence). CDR3 in DNA: TGTGCCACCAGCAGAGACGCCTCTGGCTACACCTTC. Its translation is CATSRDASGYTF.